One TCR beta chain is described in this entry. The immunoSEQ assay was v3. Each library reached roughly 2 million read pairs, or 5-6 million at deep level. Profiled with immunoSEQ multiplex PCR; TCRdb holds only in-frame clones, not every one. The sample holds around 59,000 clones, 55% to 75% seen once. The data originate from a study of TIL therapy for anti-PD-1-resistant metastatic lung cancer. The overall study: Several tumors were EGFR-mutant and two were ALK-rearranged.

Time point in this sample: pre-treatment sample, taken before nivolumab and TIL therapy. This material consisted of blood, taken at baseline. The origin of this receptor is a person aged 25 to 80 with non-small cell lung cancer.

CDR3 DNA: TGCAGTGCTATAGGGCAAGAGACCCAGTACTTC. As protein: CSAIGQETQYF. The chain joins TRBV20-1 to TRBJ2-5; D uncertain. CDR3 length equals 11 residues. Trimming cost V 4 bases and J 2 bases, with 5 bases left between them. CDR1 is DFQATT, CDR2 SNEGSKA, per germline (reference sequence).